This T cell receptor beta chain was identified during a study of cytomegalovirus exposure and HLA in healthy donors (dated by TCRdb to 2016 to 2017). About the study as a whole: According to a later analysis, one platform produced both the roughly 120 validation repertoires and the 720 or so repertoires of the first cohort. The study aimed to test whether cataloging public T cell receptors could reveal signatures of past pathogen exposure. Along with the roughly 700-subject first cohort, a separate validation cohort of about 110 different subjects was used. To predict cytomegalovirus infection status, the study brought together high-throughput TCR immunosequencing, statistical association of individual TCRs with disease status, and machine learning.

The full study reports these points: A later analysis lacked HLA typing for the validation cohort, so it scored co-occurrence in that cohort across all 110 or so repertoires. It was suggested by the authors that the approach could potentially be generalized to other disease states and immunological phenotypes. While some public TCRs were present in many individuals, most TCR sequences turned up only very rarely across donors. In vitro tests confirmed that three of the cytomegalovirus-associated TCR beta chains recognize cytomegalovirus antigens. In both the original and validation cohorts, the classifier was reported to diagnose cytomegalovirus status with high specificity and sensitivity. In a later analysis, TCRs clustered in the first cohort were found to also tend to co-occur in the 120 or so validation repertoires, with around 94% of cluster scores above 0. A total of some 180 TCR beta chains were listed by the study as associated with cytomegalovirus.

The CDR3 starts with the cysteine, ends with the phenylalanine, and has 18 residues. The sequence is cut down to CDR3 DNA, 54 bases in frame from base 1. Sequences LNHDA (CDR1) and SQIVND (CDR2) are obtained from the germline V gene (reference sequence). The V end gives up 8 bases and the J end 4 bases, leaving 21 bases in the junction not matched to a gene. Separate from the approximately 700-subject first cohort, the validation cohort of about 130 subjects was the group to which the donors belonged. Library preparation used the immunoSEQ multiplex PCR assay. From the authors' description of their analysis: A statistical classification framework was developed to diagnose cytomegalovirus status using the catalog of TCR beta chain sequences. This immuneACCESS table, as held by TCRdb, lists in-frame sequences with V and J called but not all clones. Of the missing ones, under half trace to an unresolved V gene in checked studies; the others have no known cause. The DNA was the basis for D and trimming; V, J and clone size are from that table. This sample comprises 170,000 or so clones, 80% to 85% of them detected only once. The leading ten clones occupy around 2.8% of the sample.

Regarding this clone: Its specific antigen is unknown. No much larger clone exists at a distance of one base, and base qualities are not known.

The sequence derives from a young woman in good health and CMV-seropositive. The material sequenced was PBMCs. The rearranged segments are TRBV19 and TRBJ1-1, with 8 middle bases fitting TRBD1. The CDR3 reads as follows: CASVGSGTGWIIGTEAFF. The nucleotides are TGTGCCAGTGTCGGCTCCGGGACAGGATGGATCATTGGCACTGAAGCTTTCTTT.